There are many counts of the clone carrying this T cell receptor (beta chain). Stated time point: patch test 3, about 24 weeks after DPC sensitization. Treatment described: therapeutic diphenylcyclopropenone sensitization with weekly scalp DPC. The sample comes from a study of human T cells and chemical hapten exposure. Study background: Subjects had 2% DPC placed on 2 cm by 2 cm of upper inner arm skin for sensitization. Affected patients, primarily female, had alopecia areata, totalis or universalis.

With 5 bases removed from V and 8 bases from J, the gap between germline ends came to 13 bases. CDR3 length equals 12 residues. CDR1 and CDR2 (germline): DFQATT, SNEGSKA (reference sequence). Per the authors' pipeline: Individual samples carried between roughly 23,224 and 690,600 TCRs, with 85,000 to 100,000 as the median. TCRdb reprocessed the RACE reads with MiXCR, giving one entry per CDR3 protein. In this record, the V and J calls reflect TCRdb's handling and not the investigators' own analysis. The sample comprises more than 80,000 distinct CDR3 sequences, 10% to 14% of which are singletons, and more than 3% rests with the top ten.

Sequencing was performed on whole blood, taken in connection with sensitization to the hapten diphenylcyclopropenone (DPC). This clonotype was sampled from a woman between 45 and 65 years old with alopecia areata. Some clones in this sample may be carry-over from other donors' samples. The V call is TRBV20-1, the J call TRBJ2-4; no firm D call. The chain's CDR3 is CSAPGPFDIQYF. For the CDR3, the DNA is TGCAGTGCTCCCGGGCCGTTCGACATTCAGTACTTC.